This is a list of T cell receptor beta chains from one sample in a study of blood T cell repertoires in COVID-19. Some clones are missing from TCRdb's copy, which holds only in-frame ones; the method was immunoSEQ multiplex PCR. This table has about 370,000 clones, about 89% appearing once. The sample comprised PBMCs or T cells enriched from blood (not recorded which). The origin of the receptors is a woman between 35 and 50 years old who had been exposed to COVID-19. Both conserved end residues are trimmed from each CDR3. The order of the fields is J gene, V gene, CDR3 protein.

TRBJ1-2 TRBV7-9 ASSPIGQGRPNYGYT
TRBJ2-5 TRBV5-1 ASSSQTGQETQY
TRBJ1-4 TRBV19 ASSRDRGGEKLF
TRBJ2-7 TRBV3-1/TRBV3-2 ASSQDYGMTYEQY
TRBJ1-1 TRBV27 ASRSSQGNTEAF
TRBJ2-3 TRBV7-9 ASSSGTSGRETDTQY
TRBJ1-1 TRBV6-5 ASSSGQSLWVTEAF
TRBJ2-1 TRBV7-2 ASSSGLYNEQF
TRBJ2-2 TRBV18 ASSRIPPGGRTGELF
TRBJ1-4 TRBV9 ASSGRGAEEKLF
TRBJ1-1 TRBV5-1 ASSSYKSMNTEAF
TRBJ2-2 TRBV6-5 ASSYLPTGTTGELF
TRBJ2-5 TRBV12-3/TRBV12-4 ASRATGVETQY
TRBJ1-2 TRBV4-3 ASSQVGQGYGYT
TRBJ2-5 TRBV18 ASSPRLAGVGETQY
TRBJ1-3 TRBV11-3 ASSHRSGNTIY
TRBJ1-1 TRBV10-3 AISERQGNTEAF
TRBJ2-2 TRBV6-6 ASSYPTSVGELF
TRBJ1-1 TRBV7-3 ASSLGTGGPGEAF
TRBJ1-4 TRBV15 ATSLRTGPEKLF
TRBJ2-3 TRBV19 ASSMQTGASTDTQY
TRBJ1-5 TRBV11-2 ASSLRDRDGSNQPQH
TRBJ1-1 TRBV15 ATSRTFTGLDTEAF
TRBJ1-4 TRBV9 ASSRTGVDEKLF
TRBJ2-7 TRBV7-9 ASSSLRDSSYEQY
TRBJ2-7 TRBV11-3 ASSLDRDEQY
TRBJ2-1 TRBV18 ASSPMRASNEQF
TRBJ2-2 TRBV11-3 ASSLVHLVPGELF
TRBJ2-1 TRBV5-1 ASSFGGGDEQF
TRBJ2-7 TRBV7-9 ASSFRGGSSHYEQY
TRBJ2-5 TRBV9 ASSAALLAGQETQY
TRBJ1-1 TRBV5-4 ASSLARAMNTEAF
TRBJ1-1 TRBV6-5 ASSQRQGDTEAF
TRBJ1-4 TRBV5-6 ASSTGQLNEKLF
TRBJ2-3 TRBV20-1 SARDAGREY
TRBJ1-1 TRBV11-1 ASSSRQPGTEAF
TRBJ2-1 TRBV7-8 ASSPRTGRERF
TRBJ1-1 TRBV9 ASSVAPLPGNTEAF
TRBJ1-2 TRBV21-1 ASSPGQFNYGYT
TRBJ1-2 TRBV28 ASRVRDRVGYT
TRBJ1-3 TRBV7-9 ASSLREIGNTIY
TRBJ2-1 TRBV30 AWSNSGGPGYNEQF
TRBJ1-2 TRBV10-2 ASSGGPAYGYT
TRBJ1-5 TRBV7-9 ASGLQGSNQPQH
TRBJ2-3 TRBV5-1 ASSLGTSGGTDTQY
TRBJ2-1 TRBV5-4 ARGAGVGNEQF
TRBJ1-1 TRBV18 ASGGGTEAF
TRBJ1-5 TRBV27 ASSLRGLNQPQH
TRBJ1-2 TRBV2 ASSQDRAYGYT
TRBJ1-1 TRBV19 ASSVRQGLDTEAF
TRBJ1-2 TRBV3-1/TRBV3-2 ASSRGQVDYGYT